The present T cell receptor (beta chain) was sequenced within a study of T-cell memory formation after mild COVID-19. Study-wide points: Clones which contracted sat mainly in CM and EM if CD4+, and in EMRA if CD8+.

The CDR3 spans 15 residues. Trimming cost V 1 base and J 5 bases, with 13 bases left between them. Germline V CDR1 and CDR2: LGHNA, YNFKEQ. Notes on this clonotype: Antigen: not known.

A single record per CDR3 protein comes from TCRdb applying MiXCR to the 5' RACE reads. The sample carries 550,000 to 700,000 distinct CDR3 sequences, around 17% recorded once. The sequencing input was PBMCs or a T cell subset sorted from them (not recorded which). This receptor was taken from an adult woman who had mild COVID-19 (a few samples of this study predate the infection). Cell type and time point are not known. The rearrangement joins TRBV4-2 to TRBJ2-3; weak D call: TRBD1 (5 bases). CDR3 protein: CASSQVIQGRDTQYF. The DNA of the CDR3 is TGTGCCAGCAGCCAAGTGATTCAGGGAAGAGATACGCAGTATTTT.